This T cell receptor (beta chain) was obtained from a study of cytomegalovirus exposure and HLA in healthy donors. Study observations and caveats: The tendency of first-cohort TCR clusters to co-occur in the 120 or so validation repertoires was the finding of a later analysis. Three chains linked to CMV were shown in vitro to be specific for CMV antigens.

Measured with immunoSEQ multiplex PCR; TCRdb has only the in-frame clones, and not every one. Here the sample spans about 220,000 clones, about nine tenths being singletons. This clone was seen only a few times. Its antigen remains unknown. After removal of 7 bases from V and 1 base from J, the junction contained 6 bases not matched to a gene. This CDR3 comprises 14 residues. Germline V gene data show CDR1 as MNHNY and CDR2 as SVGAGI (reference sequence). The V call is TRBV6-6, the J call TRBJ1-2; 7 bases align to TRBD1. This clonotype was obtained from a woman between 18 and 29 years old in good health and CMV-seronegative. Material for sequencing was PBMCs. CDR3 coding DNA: TGTGCCAGCACCCCGGACAGGATTAACTATGGCTACACCTTC. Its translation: CASTPDRINYGYTF.